This T cell receptor (beta chain) was profiled in a study of human T cells and chemical hapten exposure (dated by TCRdb to the early 2020s). In the study overall: For sensitization, 2% DPC in acetone was applied to a roughly 2 cm by roughly 2 cm area of upper inner arm skin. In alopecia patients, the study followed how the peripheral blood TCR repertoire changed in vivo over primary and secondary sensitization to diphenylcyclopropenone (DPC), a hapten. Libraries were pooled for sequencing, and per-sample TCR yields varied mainly because of small differences in library volumes within the pool. Blood for TCR sequencing was provided by twenty-nine alopecia patients at one to four time points (pre-sensitization, 2, 6 and 24 weeks). The mostly female patient cohort included alopecia areata with under or over 50% scalp involvement, alopecia totalis and alopecia universalis. Blood samples were taken from patients before sensitization (week 0) and at 2, 6 and about 24 weeks after DPC sensitization. Patch testing was done on the upper back using Finn chambers containing 0.01% DPC, and results were scored after 6 days according to International Contact Dermatitis Research Group standards. Throughout the study period of roughly 24 weeks, patients also received therapeutic DPC doses to the scalp every week.

Trimming leaves V shorter by 0 bases and J shorter by 0 bases, with the junction holding 9 bases beyond the gene matches. The CDR3 covers 18 residues, taking in both the cysteine and the phenylalanine. This entry keeps only the CDR3 DNA: 54 bases, framed from base 1. CDR1 and CDR2 are drawn from the germline V gene: SGHRS, YFSETQ. Receptor libraries were prepared by RACE. Data came from a NextSeq 500. During library preparation, unique molecular identifiers were attached to individual cDNA molecules so that TCRs could be counted quantitatively and reproducibly. Both TCR alpha and TCR beta chains were sequenced from each blood RNA sample. As for how the authors treated the data: Samples had a median of 95,638 TCRs, with a range from 23,224 to 690,600. V, J and CDR3 annotation of the TCR reads was performed with the Decombinator software suite. For PS versus PT1 abundance plots, all samples were subsampled to the same number of TCRs (28,000). Expanded TCRs were defined as absent before sensitization and observed at least eight times at the 2-week time point. The public reads were run again by TCRdb, first through fastp at Q25 and then through MiXCR, and only productive beta chains were kept. One record per CDR3 amino acid sequence lists the most common genes and DNA. For this entry, the V and J calls and clone size follow TCRdb and not the study's own pipeline. The sample table shows about 340,000 distinct CDR3 sequences, and 6% to 8.5% are seen once. Of the sample, approximately 8% is held by the ten largest clones.

The label giving this sample's time point can be read as: patch test 1, 2 weeks after DPC sensitization. The sample's treatment or condition label, in plain terms: therapeutic diphenylcyclopropenone sensitization with weekly scalp DPC. At each patch-test visit, blood was drawn before the patch test was applied. Patients were considered eligible if aged 18 to 70, diagnosed with alopecia and deemed suitable for DPC therapy, and patients were excluded if pregnant. Total RNA was extracted from unfractionated whole blood collected in Tempus Blood RNA tubes. In this sample, this clonotype turned up a few times. There is no known antigen for this receptor. No per-base quality is available; no much larger clone lies one base away. What the study reported, not specific to this receptor: DPC sensitization did not change how many TCRs were above 1 in 1000 frequency, and no evidence was found of alterations in global repertoire structure. Compared with pre-sensitization or healthy control sets, expanded TCRs formed significantly more large CDR3 similarity clusters, which is consistent with antigen-driven responses. A positive correlation was found between the number of PT1 expanded TCRs and patch test score, with significance reached at thresholds 8, 16 and 32 but not 4. Because all patients had alopecia, a presumed autoimmune disease, the immune response of the patients might differ from that of healthy individuals. Repeated subsampling changed both the strength of the expansion versus patch-test correlation and the threshold at which the correlation became significant.

The sequence was collected from a woman younger than 30 with alopecia areata. Some clones in this sample may be carry-over from other donors' samples. Specimen: whole blood, collected in connection with sensitization to the hapten diphenylcyclopropenone (DPC). Recombination linked TRBV5-1 to TRBJ2-3, with 8 bases in between that match TRBD2. The CDR3 in this case is CASSLAGGAATSTDTQYF. The DNA is TGCGCCAGCAGCTTGGCCGGGGGGGCAGCTACTAGCACAGATACGCAGTATTTT.